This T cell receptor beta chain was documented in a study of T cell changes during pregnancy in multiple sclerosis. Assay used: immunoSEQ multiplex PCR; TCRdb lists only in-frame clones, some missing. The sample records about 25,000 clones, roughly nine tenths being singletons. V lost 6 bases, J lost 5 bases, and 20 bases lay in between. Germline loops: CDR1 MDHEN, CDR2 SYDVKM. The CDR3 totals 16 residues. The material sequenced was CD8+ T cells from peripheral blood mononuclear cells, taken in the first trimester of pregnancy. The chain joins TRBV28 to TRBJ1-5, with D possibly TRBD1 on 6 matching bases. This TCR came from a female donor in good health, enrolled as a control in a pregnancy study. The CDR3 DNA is TGTGCCAGCAGCTGGGAAAGGGGGAATCGGCATCAGCCCCAGCATTTT. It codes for CASSWERGNRHQPQHF.